The rows below give T cell receptor beta chains drawn from one sample of a study of T-cell memory formation after mild COVID-19. TCRdb independently ran MiXCR on the 5' RACE reads; one entry per CDR3 protein. The top ten clones hold about 12% of a sample with just under 550,000 distinct CDR3 sequences, roughly 21% of them seen once. Material for sequencing was PBMCs or a T cell subset sorted from them (not recorded which). Receptor source: an adult woman who had mild COVID-19 (a few samples of this study predate the infection). Cell type and time point are not known. Both conserved end residues are part of each CDR3.

v_call: TRBV12-3/TRBV12-4
cdr3_aa: CASSPGPSGANVLTF

v_call: TRBV24-1
cdr3_aa: CATSDFSNTPQYF

v_call: TRBV12-3/TRBV12-4
cdr3_aa: CASSWTGEQYF

v_call: TRBV29-1
cdr3_aa: CSVARGGPDTQYF

v_call: TRBV19
cdr3_aa: CASSISGSGRGYNEQFF

v_call: TRBV7-3
cdr3_aa: CASSSILAGGPNTQYF

v_call: TRBV7-9
cdr3_aa: CASSLGQGAPHEQYF

v_call: TRBV7-2
cdr3_aa: CASSLASSIGTEAFF

v_call: TRBV29-1
cdr3_aa: CSVRRTGELFF

v_call: TRBV14
cdr3_aa: CASSQRSPGTGTSDTQYF

v_call: TRBV5-1
cdr3_aa: CASRLAGGNNEQFF

v_call: TRBV5-8
cdr3_aa: CASSWSVRRTSGVSYNEQFF

v_call: TRBV20-1
cdr3_aa: CSARQGLGELFF

v_call: TRBV12-3/TRBV12-4
cdr3_aa: CAISPSQAGADTQYF

v_call: TRBV21-1
cdr3_aa: CASSKTYGTEKNIQYF

v_call: TRBV5-5
cdr3_aa: CASSRQWGDTEAFF

v_call: TRBV6-6
cdr3_aa: CASSYSIVGGAYEQYF

v_call: TRBV12-3/TRBV12-4
cdr3_aa: CASSLEYEGMKTQYF

v_call: TRBV2
cdr3_aa: CASSDPRGGYEQYF

v_call: TRBV5-1
cdr3_aa: CASSLLTSGRSLGKETQYF

v_call: TRBV20-1
cdr3_aa: CSAPRGLTSSYNEQFF

v_call: TRBV15
cdr3_aa: CATSKQGLSGELFF

v_call: TRBV20-1
cdr3_aa: CSAPGDYEQYF

v_call: TRBV7-9
cdr3_aa: CASSPPSGSYEQYF

v_call: TRBV30
cdr3_aa: CAWSGERGGPYEQYF

v_call: TRBV29-1
cdr3_aa: CSVEKGTSTDTQYF

v_call: TRBV7-9
cdr3_aa: CASSLVGQGRETQYF

v_call: TRBV4-1
cdr3_aa: CASSQEPLAGGSTEAFF

v_call: TRBV10-3
cdr3_aa: CAVRTGAATEAFF

v_call: TRBV11-1
cdr3_aa: CASSPDLAGVNGEQYF

v_call: TRBV20-1
cdr3_aa: CSARAPGANTGELFF

v_call: TRBV9
cdr3_aa: CASSVGVGTGFTGELFF

v_call: TRBV5-1
cdr3_aa: CASSPPHTASGANVLTF

v_call: TRBV15
cdr3_aa: CATSRGDSTEAFF

v_call: TRBV4-1
cdr3_aa: CASSQVSTTEAFF

v_call: TRBV5-1
cdr3_aa: CASSLAGDGPYEQYF

v_call: TRBV4-3
cdr3_aa: CASSLGTHSNQPQHF

v_call: TRBV11-2
cdr3_aa: CASSWGQDSTEAFF

v_call: TRBV5-5
cdr3_aa: CASSLGTSLGNEQFF

v_call: TRBV12-3/TRBV12-4
cdr3_aa: CASSERDREETQYF

v_call: TRBV20-1
cdr3_aa: CSAASSVDIDTQYF

v_call: TRBV21-1
cdr3_aa: CASSKGDKTGDTEAFF

v_call: TRBV9
cdr3_aa: CASSVASGTNTGELFF

v_call: TRBV7-2
cdr3_aa: CASSLGSGGSDTQYF